The next 2 T cell receptor beta chains were all read from a single sample in a study of read filtering for tumor transcriptome and immune sequencing. Molecular barcoded adaptors covering alpha/delta and beta/gamma chains were used on 400 to 450 ng RNA. One entry per CDR3 protein results from TCRdb running MiXCR on the reads. The sample consists of 25,000 to 35,000 distinct CDR3 sequences, less than 20% of them appearing once. Sequences were obtained from a population of CD138-negative cells sorted from bone marrow. The receptors shown here come from a donor aged 40 or older with multiple myeloma.

Remarks on this clonotype: This may be a read error, as it is one base from a much larger clone. Here the CDR3 omits its conserved ending phenylalanine or tryptophan, so a read error is the likely source. The CDR3 DNA is TGTGCCAGCAGCGGGTCGATTTTCTACGAGCAGTACCTC. This encodes CASSGSIFYEQYL. The rearrangement uses TRBV7-8 and TRBJ2-7; no clear D. Germline V gives CDR1 SGHVS, CDR2 FQNEAQ. This CDR3 is 13 amino acids long. Deletions cut 5 bases from V and 3 bases from J, with 11 bases between.

This clonotype has at least ten counts. V gene TRBV19 combines with J gene TRBJ2-7; D is unresolved. The CDR3 consists of 15 residues. Per the germline V gene, CDR1 is LNHDA and CDR2 is SQIVND (reference sequence). The V and J ends lost 3 bases and 0 bases respectively, with 12 bases between them. Written as DNA, the CDR3 is TGTGCCAGTAGTATTCAATTACTACCCTCCTACGAGCAGTACTTC. Its protein is CASSIQLLPSYEQYF. Complete variable domain (other parts from reference TRBV19 and TRBJ2-7): DGGITQSPKYLFRKEGQNVTLSCEQNLNHDAMYWYRQDPGQGLRLIYYSQIVNDFQKGDIAEGYSVSREKKESFPLTVTSAQKNPTAFYLCASSIQLLPSYEQYFGPGTRLTVT.